The present entry profiles one T cell receptor beta chain with its context. This entry belongs to a study of blood T cell repertoires in COVID-19. The CDR3 length is 15 residues. Trimming took 2 bases from V and 4 from J; bases not matched to a gene: 6. The germline V gene has CDR1 MNHEY and CDR2 SVGAGI. Using immunoSEQ multiplex PCR, the repertoire was profiled, and TCRdb retains in-frame clones only, with some absent. The sample consists of roughly 110,000 clones, approximately 88% of them appearing once. The TCR originated in a man aged 50 to 60 with active or convalescent COVID-19. Source material: peripheral blood. V usage is TRBV6-5 and J usage is TRBJ1-2; 8 bases are a match to TRBD1. As DNA, the CDR3 is TGTGCCAGCAGTTACGAGACAGGGGTTTCCTATGGCTACACCTTC. Its protein is CASSYETGVSYGYTF.